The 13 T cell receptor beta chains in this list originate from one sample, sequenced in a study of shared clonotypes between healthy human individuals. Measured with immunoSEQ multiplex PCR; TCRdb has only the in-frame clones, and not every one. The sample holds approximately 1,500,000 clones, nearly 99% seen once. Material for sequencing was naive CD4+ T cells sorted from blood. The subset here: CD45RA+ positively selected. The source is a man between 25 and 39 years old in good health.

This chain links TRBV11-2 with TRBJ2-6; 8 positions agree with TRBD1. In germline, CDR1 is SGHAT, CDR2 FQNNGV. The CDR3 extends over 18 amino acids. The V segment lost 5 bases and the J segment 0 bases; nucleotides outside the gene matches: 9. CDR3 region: CASSTHRGKASGANVLTF. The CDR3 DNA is TGTGCCAGCAGCACCCACAGGGGGAAGGCCTCTGGGGCCAACGTCCTGACTTTC.

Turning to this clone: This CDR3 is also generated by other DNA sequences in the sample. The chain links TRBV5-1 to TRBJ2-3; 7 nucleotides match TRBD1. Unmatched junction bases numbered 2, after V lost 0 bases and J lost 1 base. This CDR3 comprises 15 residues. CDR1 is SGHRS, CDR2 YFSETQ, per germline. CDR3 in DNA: TGCGCCAGCAGCTTGGGGGACAGAGGCACAGATACGCAGTATTTT. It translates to CASSLGDRGTDTQYF.

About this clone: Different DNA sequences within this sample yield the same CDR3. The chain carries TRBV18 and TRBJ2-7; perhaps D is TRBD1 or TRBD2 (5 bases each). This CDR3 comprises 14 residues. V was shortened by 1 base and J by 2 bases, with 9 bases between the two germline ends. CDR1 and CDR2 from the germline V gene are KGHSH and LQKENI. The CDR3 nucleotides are TGTGCCAGCTCACCACGGCAGGGAGCCTACGAGCAGTACTTC. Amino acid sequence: CASSPRQGAYEQYF.

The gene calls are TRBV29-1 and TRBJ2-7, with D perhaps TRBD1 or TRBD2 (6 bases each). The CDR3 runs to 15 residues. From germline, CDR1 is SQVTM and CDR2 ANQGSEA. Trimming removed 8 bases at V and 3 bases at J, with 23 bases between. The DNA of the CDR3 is TGCAGCACCCAGACGGGAGTAAGGGGGTACTACGAGCAGTACTTC. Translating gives CSTQTGVRGYYEQYF.

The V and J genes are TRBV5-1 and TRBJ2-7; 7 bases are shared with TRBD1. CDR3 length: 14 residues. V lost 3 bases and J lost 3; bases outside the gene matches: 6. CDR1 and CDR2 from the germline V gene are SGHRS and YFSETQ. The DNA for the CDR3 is TGCGCCAGCAGCTCGAAGGGGACAGACTACGAGCAGTACTTC. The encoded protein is CASSSKGTDYEQYF.

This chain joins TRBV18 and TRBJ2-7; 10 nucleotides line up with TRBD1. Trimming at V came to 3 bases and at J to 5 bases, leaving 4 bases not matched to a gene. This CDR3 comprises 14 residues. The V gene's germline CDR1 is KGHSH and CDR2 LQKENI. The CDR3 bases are TGTGCCAGCTCACCGGGGACAGGGGAGGACGAGCAGTACTTC. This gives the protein CASSPGTGEDEQYF.

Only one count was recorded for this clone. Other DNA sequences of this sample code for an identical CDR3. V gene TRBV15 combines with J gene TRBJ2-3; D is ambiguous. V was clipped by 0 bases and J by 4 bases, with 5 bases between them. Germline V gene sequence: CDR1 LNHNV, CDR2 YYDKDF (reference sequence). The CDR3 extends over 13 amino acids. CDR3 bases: TGTGCCACCAGCAGAGACACACCAGATACGCAGTATTTT. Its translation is CATSRDTPDTQYF.

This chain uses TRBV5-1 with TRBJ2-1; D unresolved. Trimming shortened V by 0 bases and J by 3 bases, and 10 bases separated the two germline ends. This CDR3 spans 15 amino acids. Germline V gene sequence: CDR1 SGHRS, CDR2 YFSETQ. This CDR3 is CASSLGPIDYNEQFF. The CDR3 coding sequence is TGCGCCAGCAGCTTGGGACCGATCGACTACAATGAGCAGTTCTTC. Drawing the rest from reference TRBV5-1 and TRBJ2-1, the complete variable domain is KAGVTQTPRYLIKTRGQQVTLSCSPISGHRSVSWYQQTPGQGLQFLFEYFSETQRNKGNFPGRFSGRQFSNSRSEMNVSTLELGDSALYLCASSLGPIDYNEQFFGPGTRLTVL.

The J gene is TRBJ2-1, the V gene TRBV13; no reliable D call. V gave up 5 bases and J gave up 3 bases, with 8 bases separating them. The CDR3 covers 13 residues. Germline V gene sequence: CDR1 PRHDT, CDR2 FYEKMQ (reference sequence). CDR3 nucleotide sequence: TGTGCCAGCAGCCCCACTATCTACAATGAGCAGTTCTTC. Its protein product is CASSPTIYNEQFF.

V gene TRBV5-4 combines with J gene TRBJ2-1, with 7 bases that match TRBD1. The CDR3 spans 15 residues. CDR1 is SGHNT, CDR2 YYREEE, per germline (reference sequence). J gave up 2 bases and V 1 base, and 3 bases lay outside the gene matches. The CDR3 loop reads CASSLQQGTYNEQFF. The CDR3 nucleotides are TGTGCCAGCAGCTTGCAACAGGGGACCTACAATGAGCAGTTCTTC. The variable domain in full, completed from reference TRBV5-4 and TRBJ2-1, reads ETGVTQSPTHLIKTRGQQVTLRCSSQSGHNTVSWYQQALGQGPQFIFQYYREEENGRGNFPPRFSGLQFPNYSSELNVNALELDDSALYLCASSLQQGTYNEQFFGPGTRLTVL.

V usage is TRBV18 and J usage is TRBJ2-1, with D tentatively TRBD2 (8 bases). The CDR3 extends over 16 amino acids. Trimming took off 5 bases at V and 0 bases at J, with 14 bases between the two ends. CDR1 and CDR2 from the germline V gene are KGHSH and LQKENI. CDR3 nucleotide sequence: TGTGCCAGCTCATTAGCGGGACAGAGCTCCTACAATGAGCAGTTCTTC. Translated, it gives CASSLAGQSSYNEQFF.

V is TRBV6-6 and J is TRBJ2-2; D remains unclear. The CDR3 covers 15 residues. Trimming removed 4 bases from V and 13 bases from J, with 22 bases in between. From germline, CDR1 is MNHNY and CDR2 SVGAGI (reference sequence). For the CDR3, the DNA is TGTGCCAGCAGTTTTGTTCCTGAAGGTGGTCCGGGGCTGTTTTTT. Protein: CASSFVPEGGPGLFF.

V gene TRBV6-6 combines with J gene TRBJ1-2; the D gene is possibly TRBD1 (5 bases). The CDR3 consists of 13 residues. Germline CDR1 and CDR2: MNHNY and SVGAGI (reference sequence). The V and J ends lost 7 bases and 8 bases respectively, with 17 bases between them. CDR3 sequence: CASKLTAAKGYTF. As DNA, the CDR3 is TGTGCCAGCAAACTGACAGCCGCGAAGGGCTACACCTTC.